This TCR beta chain was sequenced in a study of OX40 agonist ivuxolimab in advanced cancers. Describing the broader study: Ivuxolimab was an agonistic, fully human IgG2 monoclonal antibody directed against OX40 (CD134), a costimulatory receptor. Intravenous ivuxolimab was administered to patients every 2 weeks at six dose levels: 0.01, 0.1, 0.3, 1.5, 3 and 10 mg/kg. Of the approximately 54 patients in dose escalation, around 20 had hepatocellular carcinoma, approximately 15 had melanoma, 9 had renal cell carcinoma and 9 had head and neck cancer. The dose-escalation cohort was around 84% male with a mean age of about 60 years, ranging from roughly 23 to 80. Patients were allowed to have had prior anti-PD-1, anti-PD-L1 or anti-CTLA-4 therapy, and approximately 39% of the dose-escalation patients had been treated with checkpoint inhibitors. Partial responses were achieved by three dose-escalation patients, of whom one had hepatocellular carcinoma and two had cutaneous melanoma. Peripheral TCRbeta sequencing was intended to test whether TCR sequence diversity was altered and clonal T-cell expansion was caused by ivuxolimab. The monotherapy dose-escalation portion (N of about 52 patients) of the phase I ivuxolimab trial is reported in the paper. On the study overall, not on this receptor specifically: Low levels of normalized T-cell clonal expansion were also seen in some patients who did not respond. On average, CD8+ T cells showed more expanded clones than CD4+ T cells after ivuxolimab. At doses of 0.1 to 3.0 mg/kg, clonal expansion of both CD4+ and CD8+ T cells in blood was seen between baseline and week 6. Which antigens the clonally expanded peripheral T cells were specific for was not determined. In partial responders in the 0.1-3.0 mg/kg groups, normalized peripheral clonal expansion was found to be among the lowest, especially among CD8+ T cells.

V and J are truncated by 1 base and 1 base respectively, leaving an intervening sequence of 5 bases. The CDR3 starts with the cysteine, ends with the phenylalanine, and has 14 residues. Just CDR3 DNA is preserved here, 42 bases in frame from base 1. CDR1 and CDR2, looked up from the germline V gene, are SGHVS and FQNEAQ. Of note for this clone: Which antigen it targets is not known. No base quality values were provided; no much bigger clone lies one nucleotide off.

Genomic DNA was extracted from sorted cells for sequencing of the TCRbeta CDR3 region. The immunoSEQ Assay was used to sequence the TCRbeta CDR3 regions. TCRdb took over this immuneACCESS table, retaining in-frame rearrangements with V and J assigned. Such tables are incomplete; in checked studies, under half of the missing clones stem from an unresolved V gene, and the remainder is unexplained. The sample table holds about 22,000 clones, of which 65% to 85% were seen once. Jointly, the top ten make up roughly 24% of the sample. Patients with autoimmune disease history or receiving systemic immunosuppression were excluded from the trial. In every dose cohort, peripheral blood was drawn for TCR sequencing at baseline, cycle 4 day 1, and cycle 7 day 1. Samples were obtained from an open-label, multicenter, first-in-human phase I dose-escalation trial of ivuxolimab. The trial enrolled adults with locally advanced or metastatic head and neck squamous cell, hepatocellular, melanoma or renal cell carcinoma. Before TCR sequencing, CD4+ T cells and CD8+ T cells from peripheral blood were sorted into separate populations.

The chain employs TRBV7-8 and TRBJ1-3; no D gene is confidently identified. The TCR sequence derives from an adult with an advanced solid tumor such as melanoma, head and neck, liver or kidney cancer. Sequencing was performed on CD4+ or CD8+ T cells sorted from blood, taken in a trial of the OX40 agonist ivuxolimab. Read as DNA, the sequence is TGTGCCAGCAGCTTAGAAGGTTCTGGAAACACCATATATTTT. This codes for CASSLEGSGNTIYF.